This T cell receptor beta chain was captured by sequencing in a study of T cells after yellow fever vaccination. This clonotype was seen a handful of times. This CDR3 region has 17 residues. The ends were cut back, 2 bases at V and 4 bases at J, with 20 bases in the middle. CDR1 and CDR2 (germline): SGHRS, YFSETQ. TCRdb reanalysed the 5' RACE reads using MiXCR and keeps one entry per CDR3 protein. Of about 350,000 distinct CDR3 sequences in the sample, around 10% are singletons; the top ten hold more than 15%. The TCR comes from a man younger than 30 who received the YFV17D yellow fever vaccine. The chain carries TRBV5-1 and TRBJ2-3, with D uncertain. The specimen was PBMCs, collected on the day of the first yellow fever vaccination. CDR3 sequence reads: CASSFSPGIQSADTQYF. The CDR3 DNA is TGCGCCAGCAGCTTTTCCCCCGGAATACAGAGTGCAGATACGCAGTATTTT.